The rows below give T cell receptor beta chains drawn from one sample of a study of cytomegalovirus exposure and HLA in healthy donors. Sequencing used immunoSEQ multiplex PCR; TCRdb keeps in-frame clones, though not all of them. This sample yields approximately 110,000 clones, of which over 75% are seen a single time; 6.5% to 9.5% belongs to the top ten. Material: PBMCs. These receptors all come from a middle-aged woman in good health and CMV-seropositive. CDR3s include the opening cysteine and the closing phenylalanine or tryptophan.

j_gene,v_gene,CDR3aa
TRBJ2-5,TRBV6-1,CASSIWWTYLETQYF
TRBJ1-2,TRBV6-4,CASSAATGKGYTF
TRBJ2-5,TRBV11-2,CASRPLRGRFTQETQYF
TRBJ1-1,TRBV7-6,CASSVQGPNTEAFF
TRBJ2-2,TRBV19,CASSIFSLRDRVGPSRRTGELFF
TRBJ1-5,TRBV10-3,CAISGGQGLNQPQHF
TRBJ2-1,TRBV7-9,CASSVRVAGEQFF
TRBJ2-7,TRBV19,CASSILGGGYEQYF
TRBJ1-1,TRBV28,CASSGPGQGKSGTEAFF
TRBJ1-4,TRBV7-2,CASSFRGGDEKLFF
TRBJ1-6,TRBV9,CASSRGEGSPLHF
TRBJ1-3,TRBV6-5,CASQLNSGNTIYF
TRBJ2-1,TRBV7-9,CASSLGSHVTGYSYNEQFF
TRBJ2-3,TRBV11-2,CASSYRGGGDTQYF
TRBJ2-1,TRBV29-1,CSVWASYNEQFF
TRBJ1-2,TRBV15,CATSRGSGTAYGYTF
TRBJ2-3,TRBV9,CASSEEPTGLAIFF
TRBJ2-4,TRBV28,CASLLQGENIQYF
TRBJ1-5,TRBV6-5,CASSRGGHQPQHF
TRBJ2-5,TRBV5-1,CASSSISDRGWVETQYF
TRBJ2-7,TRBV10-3,CAISPRRGSYEQYF
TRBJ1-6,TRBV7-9,CSSSLSLSTENDSPLHF
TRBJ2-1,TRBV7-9,CASSSGLAGDREQFF
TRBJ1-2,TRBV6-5,CASSRPGGAGYGYTF
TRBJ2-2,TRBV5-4,CASRYTGNPGELFF
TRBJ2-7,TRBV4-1,CASSPWGGRASDSYEQYF
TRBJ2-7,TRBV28,CASSYSYEQYF
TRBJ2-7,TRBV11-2,CASSRGTSGRSREQYF
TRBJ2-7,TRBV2,CASSVEAGAAGGLFYEQYF
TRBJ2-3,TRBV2,CASSNRQGRTDTQYF
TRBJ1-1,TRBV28,CASSLPGGLEAFF
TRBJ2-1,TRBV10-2,CASSGLAGGRRFF
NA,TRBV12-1,CATFGGAGSSYEQYF
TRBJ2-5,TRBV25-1,CASSLDFPGGAGETQYF
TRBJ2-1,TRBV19,CASRAGGLYNEQFF
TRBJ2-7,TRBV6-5,CASSERKAIREQYF
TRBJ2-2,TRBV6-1,CASRTSGTGELFF
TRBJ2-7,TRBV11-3,CASSLVRRDEQYF
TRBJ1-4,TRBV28,CASSPGGGGTNEKLFF
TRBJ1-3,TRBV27,CASGVSGNTIYF
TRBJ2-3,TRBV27,CASSPKLDTQYF
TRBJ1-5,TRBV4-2,CASSQGRGNQPQHF
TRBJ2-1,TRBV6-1,CASTTGWAGGQQFF
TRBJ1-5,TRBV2,CASSERGLSNQPQHF